Sequencing of this T cell receptor beta chain was carried out in a study of type 1 regulatory T cells. Study in general: This in vitro CD4 product, T-allo10, is enriched for Tr1 cells and alloantigen-specific.

Each CDR3 protein gets one entry after TCRdb re-called the reads with MiXCR. Of approximately 25,000 distinct CDR3 sequences in the sample, around half were seen once. Trimming removed 2 bases at V and 1 base at J, with 10 bases between. The CDR3 runs 15 residues. Germline V lookup: CDR1 MNHNS, CDR2 SASEGT. As concerns this clonotype: The antigen is unknown.

The sequence was obtained from a human donor in good health. The chain recombines TRBV6-1 with TRBJ2-3; D is possibly TRBD1 or TRBD2 (6 bases each). The sample was cultured T cells, either the whole culture or a sorted T cell fraction (not recorded which). The CDR3 sequence: CASSETGARTDTQYF. The CDR3 DNA reads as TGTGCCAGCAGTGAAACGGGGGCGCGCACAGATACGCAGTATTTT.